This TCR beta chain was profiled in a study of cytomegalovirus exposure and HLA in healthy donors. In its sample, this clone was seen a few times. In the PCR, 60 Vbeta and 13 Jbeta primers were used. The repertoire was sequenced with immunoSEQ multiplex PCR; TCRdb's copy has only in-frame clones and lacks some. Here the sample spans about 150,000 clones, approximately 65% being singletons. The CDR3 is made up of 14 amino acids. Per germline, CDR1 SGHRS and CDR2 YFSETQ. Trimming cost V 3 bases and J 4 bases; bases outside gene matches: 5. Sequenced input: PBMCs. The clonotype originates from a woman in her sixties or seventies in good health and CMV-seronegative. The rearrangement uses TRBV5-1 and TRBJ2-5; TRBD2 aligns across 8 bases. The CDR3: CASSSTGGGETQYF. The CDR3 DNA reads TGCGCCAGCAGCTCCACCGGGGGGGGAGAGACCCAGTACTTC.